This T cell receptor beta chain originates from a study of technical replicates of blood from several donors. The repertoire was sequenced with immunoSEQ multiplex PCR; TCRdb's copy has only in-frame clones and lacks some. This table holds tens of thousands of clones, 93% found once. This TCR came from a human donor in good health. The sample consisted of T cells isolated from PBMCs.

CDR3: CSSRANYGYTF. In DNA form, the CDR3 reads TGCAGTTCGAGGGCTAACTATGGCTACACCTTC. This chain links TRBV20-1 with TRBJ1-2; no firm D call. The length of the CDR3 is 11 residues. Trimming took off 8 bases at V and 0 bases at J, with 7 bases between the two ends. Germline V gene lookup returns CDR1 DFQATT and CDR2 SNEGSKA (reference sequence).